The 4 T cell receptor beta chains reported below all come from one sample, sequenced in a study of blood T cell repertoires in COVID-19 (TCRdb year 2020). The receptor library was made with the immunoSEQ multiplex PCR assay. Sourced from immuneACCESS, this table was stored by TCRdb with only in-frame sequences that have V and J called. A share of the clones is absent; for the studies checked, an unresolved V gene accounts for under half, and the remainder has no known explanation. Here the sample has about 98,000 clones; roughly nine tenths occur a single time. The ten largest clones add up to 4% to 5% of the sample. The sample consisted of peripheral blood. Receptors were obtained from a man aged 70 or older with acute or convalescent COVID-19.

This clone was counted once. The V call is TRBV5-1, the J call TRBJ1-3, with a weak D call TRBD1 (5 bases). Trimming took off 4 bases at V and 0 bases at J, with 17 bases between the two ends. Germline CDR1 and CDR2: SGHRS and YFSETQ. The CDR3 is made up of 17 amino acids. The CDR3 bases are TGCGCCAGCAGCCCGGAACCCCGACAGAGCTCTGGAAACACCATATATTTT. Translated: CASSPEPRQSSGNTIYF. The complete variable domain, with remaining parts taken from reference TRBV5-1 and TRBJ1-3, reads KAGVTQTPRYLIKTRGQQVTLSCSPISGHRSVSWYQQTPGQGLQFLFEYFSETQRNKGNFPGRFSGRQFSNSRSEMNVSTLELGDSALYLCASSPEPRQSSGNTIYFGEGSWLTVV.

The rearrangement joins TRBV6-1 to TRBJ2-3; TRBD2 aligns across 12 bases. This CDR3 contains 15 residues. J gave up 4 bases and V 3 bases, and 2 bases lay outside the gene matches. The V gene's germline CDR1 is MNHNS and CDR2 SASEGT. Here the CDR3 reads CASSETSGGADTQYF. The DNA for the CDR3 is TGTGCCAGCAGTGAGACTAGCGGGGGCGCAGATACGCAGTATTTT.

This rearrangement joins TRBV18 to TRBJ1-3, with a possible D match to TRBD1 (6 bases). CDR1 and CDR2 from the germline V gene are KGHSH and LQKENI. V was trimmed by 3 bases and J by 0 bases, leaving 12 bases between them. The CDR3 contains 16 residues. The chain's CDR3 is CASSPPQGYSGNTIYF. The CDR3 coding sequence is TGTGCCAGCTCACCTCCCCAGGGGTACTCTGGAAACACCATATATTTT.

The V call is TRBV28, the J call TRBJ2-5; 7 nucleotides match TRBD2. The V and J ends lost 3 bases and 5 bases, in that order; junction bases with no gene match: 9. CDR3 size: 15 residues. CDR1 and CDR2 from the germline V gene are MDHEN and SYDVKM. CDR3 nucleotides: TGTGCCAGCAGTTTGCAGACTCCCGGGGGGGAGACCCAGTACTTC. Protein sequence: CASSLQTPGGETQYF.